The T cell receptor beta chain under discussion was sequenced for a study of blood T cell repertoires in COVID-19. Looking at the study overall: T cells, B-cell-depleted T cells, or PBMCs supplied cDNA or gDNA.

The protocol was immunoSEQ multiplex PCR, while the TCRdb copy is restricted to in-frame clones and leaves out a portion. The sample includes about 250,000 clones, roughly three quarters of them seen just once. CDR1 is MDHEN and CDR2 is SYDVKM in the germline V gene. The CDR3 runs 16 residues. V was pared by 4 bases and J by 11 bases, with 21 bases between. Specimen: peripheral blood. This TCR was sampled from a woman aged 35 to 49 with active or convalescent COVID-19. The V and J genes are TRBV28 and TRBJ1-6, with D maybe TRBD1 (6 bases). The CDR3 loop is CASSSRGGGRRTPLHF. As DNA, the CDR3 is TGTGCCAGCAGTTCCCGCGGGGGGGGGCGAAGGACACCCCTCCACTTT.